Listed here is a single TCR beta chain. The sample is drawn from a study of blood T cell repertoires in COVID-19. Study in general: Spain, Italy and the United States supplied samples that represented acute and convalescent COVID-19.

The germline gives CDR1 SGHNT, CDR2 YYREEE (reference sequence). The CDR3 covers 15 residues. V was trimmed by 0 bases and J by 7 bases, leaving 16 bases between them. Residents of 24 US areas, aged roughly 18 to 95 years, made up the participants. Grouping used clinical history reported by participants in a survey and questionnaire. Only in-frame clones appear in the TCRdb table, and some are missing; sequencing was by immunoSEQ multiplex PCR. The sample consists of about 210,000 clones, around 81% of them appearing once. V usage is TRBV5-4 and J usage is TRBJ1-1, with D perhaps TRBD1 (5 bases). The clonotype comes from a woman aged 45-59 years with acute COVID-19. What was sequenced was PBMCs or T cells enriched from blood (not recorded which). The CDR3: CASSLAGGAQHEAFF. CDR3 DNA: TGTGCCAGCAGCTTGGCCGGCGGGGCGCAACATGAAGCTTTCTTT.